This T cell receptor beta chain was sequenced for a study of shared clonotypes between healthy human individuals. Profiling relied on immunoSEQ multiplex PCR, and the TCRdb table lists in-frame clones only, not all of them. The sample contains roughly 500,000 clones, over 60% of which appear only once. This CDR3 is built from 14 residues. The chain uses TRBV21-1 and TRBJ2-1; the table assigns TRBD2, which was not confirmed against the DNA. TRBV21-1 is deemed a pseudogene. This sequence originates from a woman in her 40s in good health. Some clones in this sample may be carry-over from other donors' samples. Sequencing used PBMCs. CDR3 in amino acids: CASSRRRGYNEQFF. For the CDR3, the DNA is TGTGCCAGCAGTCGTAGGCGGGGGTACAATGAGCAGTTCTTC.